This TCR beta chain is drawn from a study of OX40 agonist ivuxolimab in advanced cancers. At the level of the study: Earlier anti-PD-1, anti-PD-L1 or anti-CTLA-4 therapy was permitted; around 40% had received some.

Trimming stripped 0 bases from V and 2 bases from J, with 5 bases between. Germline V gene data show CDR1 as SGHRS and CDR2 as YFSETQ. CDR3 length equals 13 residues. Blood was sampled at baseline, cycle 4 day 1, and cycle 7 day 1. Only in-frame clones appear in the TCRdb table, and some are missing; sequencing was by immunoSEQ multiplex PCR. This sample has about 42,000 clones, with around 88% found just once. The TCR was taken from an adult with an advanced solid tumor such as melanoma, head and neck, liver or kidney cancer. The V gene is TRBV5-1, the J gene TRBJ1-2; D uncertain. This sample comprised CD4+ or CD8+ T cells sorted from blood, obtained in a trial of the OX40 agonist ivuxolimab. The chain's CDR3 is CASSLARNYGYTF. The CDR3 DNA reads as TGCGCCAGCAGCTTGGCCAGAAACTATGGCTACACCTTC.